This record looks at one T cell receptor beta chain sequence and its context. Individuals drawn from about 26 US areas were about 18 to 95 years old. Cohorts were based on clinical histories the participants reported. Profiled with immunoSEQ multiplex PCR; TCRdb holds only in-frame clones, not every one. The table has over 150,000 clones, about nine tenths seen once; the top ten hold around 2%. This entry comes from a study of blood T cell repertoires in COVID-19. The J segment lost 5 bases and the V segment lost 6 bases, leaving 6 bases of the junction unmatched. CDR3 length: 13 amino acids. V and J are TRBV12-3 or TRBV12-4 and TRBJ1-1, with 7 bases that match TRBD1. The TCR originated in a woman aged 25 to 39 who had recovered from COVID-19. The sample consisted of PBMCs or T cells enriched from blood (not recorded which). This chain's CDR3 is CASRTGTETEAFF. In DNA form, the CDR3 reads TGTGCCAGCAGAACCGGGACAGAAACTGAAGCTTTCTTT.